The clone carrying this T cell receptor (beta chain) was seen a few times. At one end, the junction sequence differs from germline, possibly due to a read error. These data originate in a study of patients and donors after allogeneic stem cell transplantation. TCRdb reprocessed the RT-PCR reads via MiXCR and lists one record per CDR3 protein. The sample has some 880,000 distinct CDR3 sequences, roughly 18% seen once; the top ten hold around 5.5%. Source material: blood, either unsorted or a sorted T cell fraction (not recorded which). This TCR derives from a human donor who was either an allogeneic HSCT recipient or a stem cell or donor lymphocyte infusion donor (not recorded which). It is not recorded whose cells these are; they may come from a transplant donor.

CDR3 sequence reads: CASSPGTGALGYF. CDR3 nucleotides: TGCGCCAGCAGCCCCGGGACAGGGGCGTTGGGCTACTTC. The chain is built from TRBV5-1 and TRBJ1-2, with TRBD1 matching 10 bases. CDR3 length: 13 amino acids. The V gene's germline CDR1 is SGHRS and CDR2 YFSETQ.